This TCR beta chain was documented in a study of monozygotic twins with cystic fibrosis. About the study: Library input was 2.5 to 3.5 micrograms of fragmented DNA, with approximately 16 PCR cycles.

Regarding the study as a whole: The repertoire was suggested to be naive-dominated, clonality median about 0.0095. Monozygotic CF twins shared more identical nucleotide clonotypes than unrelated patients. Co-twins had the most similar V usage for 13 of 16 pairs, J for 8.

A remark on this clone: The antigen is undetermined.

Here immunoSEQ multiplex PCR was the method, and the copy in TCRdb shows in-frame clones only, minus some. Among around 20,000 clones listed, about 86% were seen once. Trimming cost V 3 bases and J 4 bases; bases outside gene matches: 3. This CDR3 has 15 residues. Germline V lookup: CDR1 SGHVS, CDR2 FQNEAQ. The clonotype was recovered from a woman in her 30s with cystic fibrosis. Sequences were obtained from blood. The rearrangement uses TRBV7-8 and TRBJ2-3; TRBD2 matches 11 bases. The CDR3 sequence: CASSFSGGASDTQYF. The CDR3 DNA is TGTGCCAGCAGCTTTAGCGGGGGGGCCTCAGATACGCAGTATTTT.